This is a list of T cell receptor beta chains from one sample in a study of blood T cell repertoires in COVID-19. Data came from immunoSEQ multiplex PCR; TCRdb stores just in-frame clones and leaves some out. Of around 200,000 clones listed, 75% to 85% are singletons. Sequencing input: peripheral blood. These receptors all stem from a woman between 25 and 40 years old with COVID-19, enrolled during active disease. Both conserved end residues are trimmed from each CDR3. Each record gives: V gene, J gene, CDR3 protein.

v_gene: TRBV19
j_gene: TRBJ1-1
CDR3aa: ASRNWEGPEAF

v_gene: TRBV12-3/TRBV12-4
j_gene: TRBJ1-6
CDR3aa: ASRTTSTLH

v_gene: TRBV6-4
j_gene: TRBJ2-2
CDR3aa: ASSDFPRPNTGELF

v_gene: TRBV3-1/TRBV3-2
j_gene: TRBJ2-3
CDR3aa: ASSQTTDTQY

v_gene: TRBV7-2
j_gene: TRBJ1-1
CDR3aa: ASSPSQGRTEAF

v_gene: TRBV11-2
j_gene: TRBJ2-3
CDR3aa: ASSIGGGTDTQY

v_gene: TRBV5-1
j_gene: TRBJ2-5
CDR3aa: ASSLGGLQETQY

v_gene: TRBV27
j_gene: TRBJ2-7
CDR3aa: ASSLELVGGEQY

v_gene: TRBV5-1
j_gene: TRBJ2-5
CDR3aa: ASSLGVAGGRETQY

v_gene: TRBV5-1
j_gene: TRBJ2-6
CDR3aa: ASSLYPGESGANVLT

v_gene: TRBV20-1
j_gene: TRBJ2-3
CDR3aa: SAGPADTQY

v_gene: TRBV18
j_gene: TRBJ1-5
CDR3aa: ASSPPGTGNQPQH

v_gene: TRBV5-5
j_gene: TRBJ2-2
CDR3aa: ASSLEWGGGELF

v_gene: TRBV9
j_gene: TRBJ2-7
CDR3aa: ASSVARAPTYEQY

v_gene: TRBV7-9
j_gene: TRBJ1-5
CDR3aa: ASSPGGHSNQPQH

v_gene: TRBV2
j_gene: TRBJ2-7
CDR3aa: ASSEPRQGAYEQY

v_gene: TRBV7-3
j_gene: TRBJ1-5
CDR3aa: ASSLAEGQPQH

v_gene: TRBV6-5
j_gene: TRBJ1-1
CDR3aa: ASSAGQWNTEAF

v_gene: TRBV27
j_gene: TRBJ1-1
CDR3aa: ASTKVIGVGTEAF

v_gene: TRBV30
j_gene: TRBJ2-3
CDR3aa: ARSGGRTDTQY

v_gene: TRBV5-4
j_gene: TRBJ1-1
CDR3aa: ASSFRGGTEAF

v_gene: TRBV27
j_gene: TRBJ2-3
CDR3aa: ASSFQRSTDTQY

v_gene: TRBV6-5
j_gene: TRBJ2-3
CDR3aa: ASSWDREDADTQY

v_gene: TRBV14
j_gene: TRBJ2-5
CDR3aa: ASSQSRDYWY

v_gene: TRBV2
j_gene: TRBJ2-5
CDR3aa: ASSPKGALGETQY

v_gene: TRBV7-9
j_gene: TRBJ1-6
CDR3aa: ASSISVNSPLH

v_gene: TRBV2
j_gene: TRBJ2-5
CDR3aa: ASNRRQASQY

v_gene: TRBV7-2
j_gene: TRBJ2-2
CDR3aa: ASCLTVAGGLGELF

v_gene: TRBV5-4
j_gene: TRBJ2-3
CDR3aa: ASSLAGAGDTQY

v_gene: TRBV27
j_gene: TRBJ2-5
CDR3aa: ASSPSNPGQQETQY

v_gene: TRBV30
j_gene: TRBJ1-1
CDR3aa: AWKGGEGGHTEAF

v_gene: TRBV5-1
j_gene: TRBJ2-1
CDR3aa: ASSGRGLAGGPSSYNEQF

v_gene: TRBV2
j_gene: TRBJ2-1
CDR3aa: ASAPGQGYNEQF

v_gene: TRBV6-5
j_gene: TRBJ2-7
CDR3aa: ASRPKRGSSYEQY

v_gene: TRBV5-4
j_gene: TRBJ2-3
CDR3aa: ASSIAGSADTQY

v_gene: TRBV7-2
j_gene: TRBJ1-2
CDR3aa: ASSLVTGGGYT

v_gene: TRBV30
j_gene: TRBJ2-5
CDR3aa: AWGGLESLQETQY

v_gene: TRBV11-1
j_gene: TRBJ2-1
CDR3aa: ASSPGLAGASEQF

v_gene: TRBV25-1
j_gene: TRBJ2-3
CDR3aa: ASSDPMGSGPSTDTQY

v_gene: TRBV3-1/TRBV3-2
j_gene: TRBJ2-2
CDR3aa: ASSRSTGTGELF

v_gene: TRBV6-2/TRBV6-3
j_gene: TRBJ2-1
CDR3aa: ASSVNNEQF

v_gene: TRBV10-2
j_gene: TRBJ2-2
CDR3aa: ASRGGRRNTGELF

v_gene: TRBV9
j_gene: TRBJ1-6
CDR3aa: ASSVEGGRNSPLH

v_gene: TRBV19
j_gene: TRBJ2-7
CDR3aa: ASSIGQGYEQY

v_gene: TRBV9
j_gene: TRBJ1-1
CDR3aa: ASSVVGGDTEAF

v_gene: TRBV4-3
j_gene: TRBJ1-5
CDR3aa: ASSQDYRGLNQPQH

v_gene: TRBV30
j_gene: TRBJ2-7
CDR3aa: AWSGLAADEQY

v_gene: TRBV18
j_gene: TRBJ1-4
CDR3aa: ASSPGGANEKLF

v_gene: TRBV27
j_gene: TRBJ2-6
CDR3aa: ASSLSYSGANVLT

v_gene: TRBV7-2
j_gene: TRBJ1-4
CDR3aa: ASSLALGGTNEKLF

v_gene: TRBV15
j_gene: TRBJ1-2
CDR3aa: ATSQMNYGYT

v_gene: TRBV7-9
j_gene: TRBJ2-1
CDR3aa: ASSPGWGGSSYNEQF